The 17 T cell receptor beta chains below all came from one sample that was sequenced in a study of blood T cell repertoires in COVID-19. The protocol was immunoSEQ multiplex PCR, while the TCRdb copy is restricted to in-frame clones and leaves out a portion. The sample lists around 250,000 clones; 75% to 90% were seen once. Source material: peripheral blood. Every receptor here comes from a woman aged 40 to 50 who had recovered from COVID-19.

V is TRBV19 and J is TRBJ2-3; 9 bases line up with TRBD2. CDR3 size: 15 residues. V gave up 9 bases and J gave up 2 bases; unmatched junction bases: 9. CDR1 and CDR2 (germline): LNHDA, SQIVND (reference sequence). The DNA of the CDR3 is TGTGCCAGCCAGCGGGAGGACCCTCTCACAGATACGCAGTATTTT. Translation gives CASQREDPLTDTQYF. The full variable domain, its missing parts supplied by reference TRBV19 and TRBJ2-3, is DGGITQSPKYLFRKEGQNVTLSCEQNLNHDAMYWYRQDPGQGLRLIYYSQIVNDFQKGDIAEGYSVSREKKESFPLTVTSAQKNPTAFYLCASQREDPLTDTQYFGPGTRLTVL.

A few counts support this clone. This rearrangement joins TRBV7-9 to TRBJ1-6; 8 nucleotides agree with TRBD1. Germline V lookup: CDR1 SEHNR, CDR2 FQNEAQ (reference sequence). The CDR3 totals 15 residues. V lost 2 bases, J lost 8 bases, and 5 bases stayed unmatched. The CDR3 reads CASSLNTGGDSPLHF. Written as DNA, the CDR3 is TGTGCCAGCAGCTTAAACACAGGGGGGGATTCACCCCTCCACTTT.

V gene TRBV6-1 combines with J gene TRBJ2-3, with D hard to call. The V end was cut by 2 bases, the J end by 2 bases, with 14 bases between. In germline, CDR1 is MNHNS, CDR2 SASEGT. This CDR3 comprises 16 residues. This CDR3 reads CASSEYGGPNTDTQYF. The CDR3 DNA is TGTGCCAGCAGTGAATATGGCGGCCCCAACACAGATACGCAGTATTTT.

The chain joins TRBV7-2 to TRBJ2-3; TRBD2 aligns across 8 bases. With V trimmed by 0 bases and J by 1 base, 6 bases remained unmatched. The V gene's germline CDR1 is SGHTA and CDR2 FQGNSA. The CDR3 consists of 17 residues. CDR3 in amino acids: CASSLALTSGRTDTQYF. For the CDR3, the DNA is TGTGCCAGCAGCTTAGCCCTCACTAGCGGTCGCACAGATACGCAGTATTTT.

The chain's CDR3 is CASSQEGRGGTGELFF. DNA of the CDR3: TGTGCCAGCAGCCAAGAGGGCAGGGGTGGGACCGGGGAGCTGTTTTTT. The chain links TRBV3-1 (or the pseudogene TRBV3-2) to TRBJ2-2; tentative D call: TRBD1 (6 bases). This CDR3 contains 16 residues. V lost 0 bases, J lost 5 bases, and 13 bases lay in between. Germline CDR1 reads LGHDT; CDR2 reads YNNKEL (reference sequence).

This chain joins TRBV28 and TRBJ1-2; TRBD1 is a possible D gene (5 bases). The germline gives CDR1 MDHEN, CDR2 SYDVKM. The CDR3 is 11 residues long. The germline V and J ends were trimmed by 8 bases and 7 bases, with 11 bases remaining between them. The CDR3 DNA is TGTGCCAGCTTACGGGGGACTGGCTACACCTTC. Translation: CASLRGTGYTF.

The chain joins TRBV30 to TRBJ2-7, with 8 bases identical to TRBD2. The trim removed 4 bases at V and 4 bases at J, leaving 6 bases unmatched. Germline-derived CDR1 and CDR2 are GTSNPN and SVGIG (reference sequence). The CDR3 loop spans 13 amino acids. CDR3 DNA sequence: TGTGCCTGGAAGGCGGGGGGAGGGTACGAGCAGTACTTC. It translates to CAWKAGGGYEQYF.

A single count supports this clone. V is TRBV5-1 and J is TRBJ2-2; 8 positions agree with TRBD2. Germline CDR1 and CDR2: SGHRS and YFSETQ. The trim removed 2 bases at V and 4 bases at J, leaving 7 bases unmatched. The CDR3 contains 16 residues. The CDR3 is CASSLNSGSFTGELFF. The CDR3 DNA reads TGCGCCAGCAGCTTAAACAGCGGGAGCTTCACCGGGGAGCTGTTTTTT.

The chain is built from TRBV11-2 and TRBJ2-1; 7 bases align to TRBD1. V lost 3 bases and J lost 12; bases outside the gene matches: 8. The CDR3 is 13 amino acids. The germline gives CDR1 SGHAT, CDR2 FQNNGV. The CDR3 protein is CASSFRQGLGQFF. The CDR3 DNA reads as TGTGCCAGCAGCTTTCGACAGGGATTGGGGCAGTTCTTC.

The V and J genes are TRBV5-1 and TRBJ2-1; 14 bases align to TRBD2. Per germline, CDR1 SGHRS and CDR2 YFSETQ. The CDR3 sequence is 16 residues long. V gave up 4 bases and J gave up 9 bases; unmatched junction bases: 9. Written as DNA, the CDR3 is TGCGCCAGCAGCCTACCGGGACTAGCGGGAGTAAGTGAGCAGTTCTTC. As protein: CASSLPGLAGVSEQFF.

The chain links TRBV19 to TRBJ1-5, with 9 bases aligning to TRBD1. Germline V gene sequence: CDR1 LNHDA, CDR2 SQIVND (reference sequence). The CDR3 length is 15 residues. After removal of 3 bases from V and 5 bases from J, the junction contained 5 bases not matched to a gene. This chain's CDR3 is CASSMGTGLDQPQHF. The DNA for the CDR3 is TGTGCCAGTAGTATGGGGACAGGGCTAGATCAGCCCCAGCATTTT.

The rearrangement uses TRBV4-2 and TRBJ2-1; the match to TRBD1 covers 8 bases. V dropped 4 bases and J dropped 7; count of bases not matched to a gene: 12. Germline CDR1 and CDR2: LGHNA and YNFKEQ. This CDR3 contains 16 residues. The chain's CDR3 is CASSRTGGEPSNEQFF. CDR3 nucleotides: TGTGCCAGCAGCCGCACAGGGGGTGAGCCTTCGAATGAGCAGTTCTTC.

This clone turned up a few times. CDR3 protein: CASSLGLGREKLFF. CDR3 DNA sequence: TGTGCCAGCTCACTGGGACTCGGGAGGGAAAAACTGTTTTTT. This chain joins TRBV18 and TRBJ1-4; a weak D match, TRBD1 (5 bases). V lost 4 bases and J 8 bases, leaving 14 bases between the germline ends. The CDR3 length is 14 residues. Germline lookup yields CDR1 KGHSH and CDR2 LQKENI.

The gene calls are TRBV28 and TRBJ1-4, with a weak D call TRBD1 (5 bases). Between the trimmed V and J ends, which lost 6 bases and 7 bases, there was a span of 15 bases. The CDR3 is 14 residues long. CDR1 is MDHEN and CDR2 is SYDVKM in the germline V gene. The CDR3 region has the DNA TGTGCCAGCAGCCTGGGTTGGGGGGTTGAAAAACTGTTTTTT. Amino acid sequence: CASSLGWGVEKLFF.

This clone was counted only a few times. This rearrangement joins TRBV29-1 to TRBJ2-7; 7 nucleotides align to TRBD1. The length of the CDR3 is 11 residues. Germline V CDR1 and CDR2: SQVTM, ANQGSEA. V was pared by 4 bases and J by 5 bases, with 2 bases of the junction left unmatched. CDR3 amino acids: CSVGGQHEQYF. CDR3 sequence (DNA): TGCAGCGTTGGGGGACAGCACGAGCAGTACTTC.

The chain is built from TRBV29-1 and TRBJ2-3; TRBD2 matches 11 bases. After removal of 7 bases from V and 6 bases from J, the junction contained 9 bases not matched to a gene. This CDR3 contains 14 residues. CDR1 and CDR2 (germline): SQVTM, ANQGSEA. The CDR3 DNA is TGCAGCGCATTCGGGGTAGCGGGGGGGGATACGCAGTATTTT. It specifies CSAFGVAGGDTQYF.

The chain recombines TRBV28 with TRBJ1-2; the match to TRBD1 covers 9 bases. The V gene's germline CDR1 is MDHEN and CDR2 SYDVKM. The CDR3 is 14 amino acids. With V trimmed by 5 bases and J by 2 bases, 3 bases remained unmatched. CDR3 protein: CASSGQGKNYGYTF. CDR3 DNA sequence: TGTGCCAGCAGTGGACAGGGGAAGAACTATGGCTACACCTTC.